The following is a T cell receptor beta chain sequence with its context. Its antigen is unknown. The germline V gene encodes CDR1 DFQATT and CDR2 SNEGSKA (reference sequence). The CDR3 runs 11 residues. V gave up 6 bases and J gave up 7 bases, with 13 bases separating them. The sample originates from a study of cytomegalovirus exposure and HLA in healthy donors. Findings and limits, study-wide: TCR sequences were mostly rare, though some public TCRs occurred in many donors.

Primers for the PCR totalled 60 Vbeta and 13 Jbeta. Repertoires were generated with immunoSEQ multiplex PCR, while TCRdb's copy carries only in-frame clones and drops some. The sample shows roughly 180,000 clones, 85% of them seen only once. The sample comprised PBMCs. This sequence was found in a boy between 2 and 15 years old in good health and CMV-seronegative. The chain is built from TRBV20-1 and TRBJ2-7; D is perhaps TRBD2 (7 bases). The CDR3 reads CSASRGGEQYF. The CDR3, as DNA: TGCAGTGCCTCGAGGGGGGGGGAGCAGTACTTC.